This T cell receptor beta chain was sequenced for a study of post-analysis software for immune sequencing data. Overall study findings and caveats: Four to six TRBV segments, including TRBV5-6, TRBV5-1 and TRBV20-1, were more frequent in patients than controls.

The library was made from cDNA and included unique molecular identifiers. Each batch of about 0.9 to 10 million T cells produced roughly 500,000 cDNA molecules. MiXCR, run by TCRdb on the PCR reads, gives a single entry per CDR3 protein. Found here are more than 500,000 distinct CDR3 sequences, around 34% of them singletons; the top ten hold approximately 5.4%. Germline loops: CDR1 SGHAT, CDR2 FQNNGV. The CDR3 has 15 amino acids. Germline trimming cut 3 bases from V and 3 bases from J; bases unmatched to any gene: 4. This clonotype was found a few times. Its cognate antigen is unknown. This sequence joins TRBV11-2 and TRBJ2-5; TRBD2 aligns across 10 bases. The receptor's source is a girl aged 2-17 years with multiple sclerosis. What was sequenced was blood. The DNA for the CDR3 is TGTGCCAGCAGCTTTTCCCTAGCGGGGGAAGAGACCCAGTACTTC. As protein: CASSFSLAGEETQYF.